This T cell receptor beta chain was found in a study of blood T cell repertoires in COVID-19. Study-level background: From T cells, B-cell-depleted T cells, or PBMCs came the material, which was cDNA or gDNA.

Only in-frame clones appear in the TCRdb table, and some are missing; sequencing was by immunoSEQ multiplex PCR. This table holds about 320,000 clones, approximately 90% found once. Trimming left V 6 bases short and J 6 bases short, with 9 bases between. The CDR3 totals 12 residues. CDR1 is LNHDA and CDR2 is SQIVND in the germline V gene (reference sequence). Sequenced: PBMCs or T cells enriched from blood (not recorded which). V and J are TRBV19 and TRBJ2-1; D is unclear. This sequence originates from a woman aged 18-29 years who had recovered from COVID-19. CDR3 sequence: CASRSPLNEQFF. The CDR3 DNA sequence: TGTGCCAGTAGGTCTCCCCTCAATGAGCAGTTCTTC.